What follows describes a single T cell receptor beta chain. The CDR3 is 12 residues long. Germline loops: CDR1 MNHNY, CDR2 SVGAGI (reference sequence). Profiled with immunoSEQ multiplex PCR; TCRdb holds only in-frame clones, not every one. The sample lists roughly 70,000 clones, less than 90% occurring once. The entry originates in a study of OX40 agonist ivuxolimab in advanced cancers. This material consisted of CD4+ or CD8+ T cells sorted from blood, taken in a trial of the OX40 agonist ivuxolimab. The J gene is TRBJ2-7, the V gene TRBV6-6; D tentatively fits TRBD1 or TRBD2 (6 bases each). The sequence was collected from an adult with an advanced solid tumor such as melanoma, head and neck, liver or kidney cancer. In DNA form, the CDR3 reads TGTGACGGGGGCGGGGCCCTCTACGAGCAGTACTTC. Translated, it gives CDGGGALYEQYF.